This T cell receptor beta chain appears in the sequencing data of a study of cytomegalovirus exposure and HLA in healthy donors. V was shortened by 4 bases and J by 3 bases, with 15 bases between the two germline ends. Per the germline V gene, CDR1 is KGHSH and CDR2 is LQKENI. The CDR3 length is 16 residues. Primers for the PCR totalled 60 Vbeta and 13 Jbeta. TCRdb's copy holds only in-frame clones and misses some; the assay was immunoSEQ multiplex PCR. In the table there are some 180,000 clones, 80% of which are singletons. The sequenced material came from PBMCs. This clonotype was sampled from a girl under 18 in good health and CMV-seropositive. The chain links TRBV18 to TRBJ2-2; D is possibly TRBD2 (5 bases). The CDR3, as DNA: TGTGCCAGCTCACGGAGGCTAGCTGGGGACACCGGGGAGCTGTTTTTT. Amino acid sequence: CASSRRLAGDTGELFF.